A selection of T cell receptor beta chains follows, all from one sample in a study of blood T cell repertoires in COVID-19. The table came from immunoSEQ multiplex PCR; TCRdb's copy has only in-frame clones and leaves some out. The data show 200,000 to 300,000 clones, about 85% seen once. Sequenced sample: peripheral blood. These receptors were taken from a man in his fifties or sixties with acute or convalescent COVID-19. Each CDR3 is given with its conserved first and last residue. The D gene is left open where the match is weak. Not all rows give a size; the values are once, few, many and, for expanded clones, a class.

j_call: TRBJ2-1
d_call: TRBD2
v_call: TRBV3-1/TRBV3-2
clone_size: .
cdr3_aa: CASSQRLAMYNEQFF
cdr3_nt: TGTGCCAGCAGCCAAAGACTAGCGATGTACAATGAGCAGTTCTTC

j_call: TRBJ1-5
d_call: TRBD1
v_call: TRBV19
clone_size: .
cdr3_aa: CASSIDRDRVGNQPQHF
cdr3_nt: TGTGCCAGTAGTATAGATCGGGACAGGGTTGGCAATCAGCCCCAGCATTTT

j_call: TRBJ1-4
d_call: TRBD1
v_call: TRBV18
clone_size: .
cdr3_aa: CASSPRPTGTEKLFF
cdr3_nt: TGTGCCAGCTCACCGCGACCGACAGGGACTGAAAAACTGTTTTTT

j_call: TRBJ2-7
d_call: TRBD2
v_call: TRBV9
clone_size: .
cdr3_aa: CASSVSGGRAPQEQYF
cdr3_nt: TGTGCCAGCAGCGTATCGGGCGGGAGGGCCCCTCAAGAGCAGTACTTC

j_call: TRBJ1-3
d_call: .
v_call: TRBV3-1/TRBV3-2
clone_size: .
cdr3_aa: CASSQQGTGNTIYF
cdr3_nt: TGTGCCAGCAGCCAGCAGGGGACTGGAAACACCATATATTTT

j_call: TRBJ1-5
d_call: .
v_call: TRBV6-4
clone_size: few
cdr3_aa: CASSEGEESQPQHF
cdr3_nt: TGTGCCAGCAGTGAGGGGGAGGAGAGTCAGCCCCAGCATTTT

j_call: TRBJ1-5
d_call: .
v_call: TRBV6-5
clone_size: .
cdr3_aa: CASSYSGEDGQPQHF
cdr3_nt: TGTGCCAGCAGTTACTCGGGGGAGGATGGTCAGCCCCAGCATTTT

j_call: TRBJ2-5
d_call: .
v_call: TRBV24-1
clone_size: .
cdr3_aa: CATSDADSQETQYF
cdr3_nt: TGTGCCACCAGTGATGCAGACTCCCAAGAGACCCAGTACTTC

j_call: TRBJ2-7
d_call: TRBD2
v_call: TRBV5-6
clone_size: .
cdr3_aa: CASSSLWRTGGIYEQYF
cdr3_nt: TGTGCCAGCAGCTCCCTCTGGCGAACGGGAGGGATCTACGAGCAGTACTTC

j_call: TRBJ2-1
d_call: TRBD2
v_call: TRBV5-4
clone_size: .
cdr3_aa: CASSSRLAGGNNEQFF
cdr3_nt: TGTGCCAGCAGCTCCAGACTAGCGGGGGGGAACAATGAGCAGTTCTTC

j_call: TRBJ2-1
d_call: TRBD2
v_call: TRBV12-5
clone_size: .
cdr3_aa: CASGLGLAENNEQFF
cdr3_nt: TGTGCTAGTGGTTTGGGACTAGCGGAGAACAATGAGCAGTTCTTC

j_call: TRBJ1-1
d_call: .
v_call: TRBV3-1/TRBV3-2
clone_size: .
cdr3_aa: CASSLRQAANTEAFF
cdr3_nt: TGTGCCAGCAGCCTAAGACAGGCGGCCAACACTGAAGCTTTCTTT

j_call: TRBJ2-3
d_call: TRBD2
v_call: TRBV19
clone_size: .
cdr3_aa: CASSIPTLTSLTTDTQYF
cdr3_nt: TGTGCCAGTAGTATCCCTACCTTGACTAGCCTAACCACAGATACGCAGTATTTT

j_call: TRBJ2-3
d_call: .
v_call: TRBV30
clone_size: .
cdr3_aa: CAWSLGRDTQYF
cdr3_nt: TGTGCCTGGTCCCTAGGTAGAGATACGCAGTATTTT

j_call: TRBJ2-1
d_call: .
v_call: TRBV5-1
clone_size: .
cdr3_aa: CASSSKTGNNEQFF
cdr3_nt: TGCGCCAGCAGCTCCAAGACAGGCAACAATGAGCAGTTCTTC

j_call: TRBJ2-7
d_call: .
v_call: TRBV11-1
clone_size: .
cdr3_aa: CASSPTGIRGYEQYF
cdr3_nt: TGTGCCAGCAGCCCGACAGGTATCAGGGGTTACGAGCAGTACTTC

j_call: TRBJ2-7
d_call: .
v_call: TRBV9
clone_size: .
cdr3_aa: CASSVALTSEQYF
cdr3_nt: TGTGCCAGCAGCGTAGCTCTGACTAGCGAGCAGTACTTC

j_call: TRBJ1-1
d_call: .
v_call: TRBV6-6
clone_size: few
cdr3_aa: CASGTVEAFF
cdr3_nt: TGTGCCTCCGGCACAGTTGAAGCTTTCTTT

j_call: TRBJ1-1
d_call: .
v_call: TRBV15
clone_size: few
cdr3_aa: CATSREAETGNTEAFF
cdr3_nt: TGTGCCACCAGCAGAGAGGCAGAAACAGGGAACACTGAAGCTTTCTTT

j_call: TRBJ2-7
d_call: TRBD2
v_call: TRBV27
clone_size: .
cdr3_aa: CASSLSLAGTSYEQYF
cdr3_nt: TGTGCCAGCAGTTTGTCCCTAGCGGGGACGTCCTACGAGCAGTACTTC

j_call: TRBJ2-3
d_call: TRBD2
v_call: TRBV5-8
clone_size: .
cdr3_aa: CASSLAYSLAGGTDTQYF
cdr3_nt: TGTGCCAGCAGCTTGGCGTACAGTCTAGCGGGGGGTACAGATACGCAGTATTTT

j_call: TRBJ1-3
d_call: .
v_call: TRBV12-5
clone_size: .
cdr3_aa: CASGLRVWWTVPGNTIYF
cdr3_nt: TGTGCTAGTGGTTTGAGGGTTTGGTGGACAGTGCCTGGAAACACCATATATTTT

j_call: TRBJ2-3
d_call: TRBD1
v_call: TRBV28
clone_size: .
cdr3_aa: CASRSWGQEITDTQYF
cdr3_nt: TGTGCCAGCAGATCCTGGGGACAGGAGATCACAGATACGCAGTATTTT

j_call: TRBJ1-1
d_call: .
v_call: TRBV12-5
clone_size: .
cdr3_aa: CASGFLSLNTEAFF
cdr3_nt: TGTGCTAGTGGTTTTCTGTCTCTGAACACTGAAGCTTTCTTT

j_call: TRBJ2-1
d_call: TRBD2
v_call: TRBV28
clone_size: .
cdr3_aa: CASSLAGPYNEQFF
cdr3_nt: TGTGCCAGCAGTCTAGCGGGGCCCTACAATGAGCAGTTCTTC

j_call: TRBJ1-3
d_call: .
v_call: TRBV7-2
clone_size: .
cdr3_aa: CASSWGLSGAGNTIYF
cdr3_nt: TGTGCCAGCAGCTGGGGACTATCTGGGGCTGGAAACACCATATATTTT

j_call: TRBJ1-1
d_call: .
v_call: TRBV7-9
clone_size: .
cdr3_aa: CASTTDRGGPEAFF
cdr3_nt: TGTGCCAGCACCACCGACCGAGGGGGTCCTGAAGCTTTCTTT

j_call: TRBJ2-5
d_call: TRBD1
v_call: TRBV9
clone_size: .
cdr3_aa: CASSATGARGETQYF
cdr3_nt: TGTGCCAGCAGCGCGACAGGGGCCAGGGGGGAGACCCAGTACTTC

j_call: TRBJ1-1
d_call: .
v_call: TRBV6-6
clone_size: .
cdr3_aa: CASNRGWRAFF
cdr3_nt: TGTGCCAGCAACCGGGGTTGGCGAGCTTTCTTT

j_call: TRBJ1-5
d_call: TRBD1
v_call: TRBV10-2
clone_size: once
cdr3_aa: CASSEPGQGASQHF
cdr3_nt: TGCGCCAGCAGTGAGCCGGGACAGGGCGCTAGCCAGCATTTT

j_call: TRBJ2-3
d_call: TRBD2
v_call: TRBV7-8
clone_size: .
cdr3_aa: CASSGLAGGRPADTQYF
cdr3_nt: TGTGCCAGCAGCGGCCTAGCGGGGGGGCGGCCCGCAGATACGCAGTATTTT

j_call: TRBJ1-4
d_call: TRBD1
v_call: TRBV7-2
clone_size: .
cdr3_aa: CASSLQQGALEKLFF
cdr3_nt: TGTGCCAGCAGCTTACAACAGGGGGCGCTTGAAAAACTGTTTTTT

j_call: TRBJ1-2
d_call: .
v_call: TRBV6-4
clone_size: .
cdr3_aa: CASSDSVTDNYGYTF
cdr3_nt: TGTGCCAGCAGTGACTCAGTGACAGATAACTATGGCTACACCTTC